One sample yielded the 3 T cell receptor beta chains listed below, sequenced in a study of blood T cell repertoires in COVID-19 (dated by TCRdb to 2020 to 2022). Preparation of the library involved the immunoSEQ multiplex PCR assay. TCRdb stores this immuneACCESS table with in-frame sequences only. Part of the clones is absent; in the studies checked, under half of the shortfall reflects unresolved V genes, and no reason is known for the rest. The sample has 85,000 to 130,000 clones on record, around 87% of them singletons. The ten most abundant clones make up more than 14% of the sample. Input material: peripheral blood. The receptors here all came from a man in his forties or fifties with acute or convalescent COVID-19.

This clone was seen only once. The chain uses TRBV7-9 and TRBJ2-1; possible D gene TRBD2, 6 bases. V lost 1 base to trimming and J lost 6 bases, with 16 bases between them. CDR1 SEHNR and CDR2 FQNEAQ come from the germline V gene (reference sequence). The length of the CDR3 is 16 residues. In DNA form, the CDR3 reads TGTGCCAGCAGCTTAGTTAGCGGCCAAGGCGGCAATGAGCAGTTCTTC. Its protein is CASSLVSGQGGNEQFF.

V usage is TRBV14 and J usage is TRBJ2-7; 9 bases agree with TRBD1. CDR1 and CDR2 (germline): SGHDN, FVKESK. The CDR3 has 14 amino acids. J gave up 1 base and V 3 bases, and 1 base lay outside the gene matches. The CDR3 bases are TGTGCCAGCAGCCAGGGGACAGGGTCCTACGAGCAGTACTTC. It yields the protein CASSQGTGSYEQYF. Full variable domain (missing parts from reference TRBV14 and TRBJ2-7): EAGVTQFPSHSVIEKGQTVTLRCDPISGHDNLYWYRRVMGKEIKFLLHFVKESKQDESGMPNNRFLAERTGGTYSTLKVQPAELEDSGVYFCASSQGTGSYEQYFGPGTRLTVT.

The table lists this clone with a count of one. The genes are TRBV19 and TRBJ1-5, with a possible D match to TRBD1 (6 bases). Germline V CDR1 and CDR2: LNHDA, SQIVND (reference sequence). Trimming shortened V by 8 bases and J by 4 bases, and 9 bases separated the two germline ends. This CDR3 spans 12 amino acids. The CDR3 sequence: CASRGANQPQHF. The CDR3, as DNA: TGTGCCAGTCGGGGGGCTAATCAGCCCCAGCATTTT.